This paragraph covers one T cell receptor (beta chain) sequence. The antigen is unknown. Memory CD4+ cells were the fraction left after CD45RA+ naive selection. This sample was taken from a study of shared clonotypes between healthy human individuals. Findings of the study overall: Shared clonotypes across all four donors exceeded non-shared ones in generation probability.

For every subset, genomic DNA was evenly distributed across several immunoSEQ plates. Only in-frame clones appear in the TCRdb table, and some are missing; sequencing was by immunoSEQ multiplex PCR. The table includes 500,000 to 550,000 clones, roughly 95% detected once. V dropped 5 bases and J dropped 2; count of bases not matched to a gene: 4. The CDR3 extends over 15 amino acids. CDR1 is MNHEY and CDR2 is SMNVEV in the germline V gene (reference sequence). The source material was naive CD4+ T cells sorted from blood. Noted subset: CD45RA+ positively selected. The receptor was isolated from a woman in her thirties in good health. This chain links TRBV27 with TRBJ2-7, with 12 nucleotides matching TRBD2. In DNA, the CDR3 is TGTGCCAGCAGTATGACTAGCGGGGGACCCTACGAGCAGTACTTC. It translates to CASSMTSGGPYEQYF.